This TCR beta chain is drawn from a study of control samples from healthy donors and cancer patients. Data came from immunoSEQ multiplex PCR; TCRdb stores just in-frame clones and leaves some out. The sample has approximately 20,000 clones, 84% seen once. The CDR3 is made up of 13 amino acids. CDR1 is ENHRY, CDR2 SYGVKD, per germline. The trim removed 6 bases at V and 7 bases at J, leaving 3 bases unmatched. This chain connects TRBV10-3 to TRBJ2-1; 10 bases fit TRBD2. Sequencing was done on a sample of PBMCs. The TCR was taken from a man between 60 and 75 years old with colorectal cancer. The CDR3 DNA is TGTGCCATCAGGCCACTAGCGGGGAATGAGCAGTTCTTC. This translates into CAIRPLAGNEQFF.